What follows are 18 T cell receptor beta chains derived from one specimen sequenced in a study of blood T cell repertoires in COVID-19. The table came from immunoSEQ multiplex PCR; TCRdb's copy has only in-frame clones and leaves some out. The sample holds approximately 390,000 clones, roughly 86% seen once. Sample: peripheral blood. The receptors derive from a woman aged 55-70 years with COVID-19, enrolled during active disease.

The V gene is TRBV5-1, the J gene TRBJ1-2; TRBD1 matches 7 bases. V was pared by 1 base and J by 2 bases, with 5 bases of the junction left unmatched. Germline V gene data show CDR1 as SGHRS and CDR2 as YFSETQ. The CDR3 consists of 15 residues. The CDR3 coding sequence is TGCGCCAGCAGCTTGTCATTGGACAGGAACTATGGCTACACCTTC. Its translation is CASSLSLDRNYGYTF.

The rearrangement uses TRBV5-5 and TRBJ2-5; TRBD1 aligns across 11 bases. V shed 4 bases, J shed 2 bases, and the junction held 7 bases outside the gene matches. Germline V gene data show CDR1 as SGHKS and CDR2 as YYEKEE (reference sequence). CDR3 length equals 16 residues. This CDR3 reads CASSERDRGKQETQYF. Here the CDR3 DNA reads TGTGCCAGCAGCGAGCGGGACAGGGGGAAACAAGAGACCCAGTACTTC.

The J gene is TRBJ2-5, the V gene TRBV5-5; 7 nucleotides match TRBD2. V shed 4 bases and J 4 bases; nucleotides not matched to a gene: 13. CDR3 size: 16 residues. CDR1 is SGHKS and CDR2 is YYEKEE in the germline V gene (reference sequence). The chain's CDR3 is CASSTTLAGLGETQYF. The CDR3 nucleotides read TGTGCCAGCAGCACAACCTTAGCGGGTCTGGGAGAGACCCAGTACTTC.

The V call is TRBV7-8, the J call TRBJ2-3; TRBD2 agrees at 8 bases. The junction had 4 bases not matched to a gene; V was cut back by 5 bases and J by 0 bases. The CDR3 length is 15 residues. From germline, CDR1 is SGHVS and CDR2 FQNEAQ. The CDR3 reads CASSRLASSTDTQYF. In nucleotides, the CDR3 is TGTGCCAGCAGCCGACTAGCGTCAAGCACAGATACGCAGTATTTT. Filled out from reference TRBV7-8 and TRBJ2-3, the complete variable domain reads GAGVSQSPRYKVAKRGQDVALRCDPISGHVSLFWYQQALGQGPEFLTYFQNEAQLDKSGLPSDRFFAERPEGSVSTLKIQRTQQEDSAVYLCASSRLASSTDTQYFGPGTRLTVL.

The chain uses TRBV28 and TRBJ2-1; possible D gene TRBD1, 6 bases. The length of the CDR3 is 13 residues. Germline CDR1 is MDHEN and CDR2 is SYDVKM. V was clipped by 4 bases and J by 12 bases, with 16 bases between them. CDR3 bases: TGTGCCAGCAGTTCACTAGGGACACGGTCGCAGTTCTTC. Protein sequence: CASSSLGTRSQFF.

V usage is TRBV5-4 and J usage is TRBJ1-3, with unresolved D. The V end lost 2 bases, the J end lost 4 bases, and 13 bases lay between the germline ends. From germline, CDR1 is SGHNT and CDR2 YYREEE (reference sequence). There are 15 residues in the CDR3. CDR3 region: CASSFTSSRGNTIYF. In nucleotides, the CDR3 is TGTGCCAGCAGCTTCACCAGCTCGAGGGGAAACACCATATATTTT.

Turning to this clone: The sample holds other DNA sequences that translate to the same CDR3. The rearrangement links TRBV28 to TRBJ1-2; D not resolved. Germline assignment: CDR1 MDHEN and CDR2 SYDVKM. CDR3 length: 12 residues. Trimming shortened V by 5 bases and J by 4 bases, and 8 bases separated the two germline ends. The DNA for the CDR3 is TGTGCCAGCAGTCGCGGGTCCTATGGCTACACCTTC. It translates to CASSRGSYGYTF.

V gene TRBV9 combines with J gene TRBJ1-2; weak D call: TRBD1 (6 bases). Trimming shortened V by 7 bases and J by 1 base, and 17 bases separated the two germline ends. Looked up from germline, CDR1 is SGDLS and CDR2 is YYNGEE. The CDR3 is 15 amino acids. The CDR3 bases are TGTGCCAGCTCCCTCGGGACAACAAATAACTATGGCTACACCTTC. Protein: CASSLGTTNNYGYTF.

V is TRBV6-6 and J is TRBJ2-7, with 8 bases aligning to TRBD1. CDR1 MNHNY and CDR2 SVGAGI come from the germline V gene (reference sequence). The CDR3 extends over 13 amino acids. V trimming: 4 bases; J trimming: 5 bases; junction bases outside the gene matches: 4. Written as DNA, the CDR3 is TGTGCCAGCAGTTTCCGGACAGGGAACGAGCAGTACTTC. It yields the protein CASSFRTGNEQYF.

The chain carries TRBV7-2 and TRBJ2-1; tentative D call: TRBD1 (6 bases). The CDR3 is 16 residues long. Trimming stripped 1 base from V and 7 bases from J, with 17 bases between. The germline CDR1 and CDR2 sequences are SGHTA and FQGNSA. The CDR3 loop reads CASSLGGQGTGNEQFF. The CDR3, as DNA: TGTGCCAGCAGCTTAGGAGGGCAGGGGACCGGTAATGAGCAGTTCTTC.

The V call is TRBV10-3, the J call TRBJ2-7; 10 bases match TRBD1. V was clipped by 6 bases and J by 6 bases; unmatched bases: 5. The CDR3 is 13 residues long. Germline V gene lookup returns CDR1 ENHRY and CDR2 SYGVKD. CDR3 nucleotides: TGTGCCATCAGGGGGACAGGGGCTTCCGAGCAGTACTTC. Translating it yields CAIRGTGASEQYF.

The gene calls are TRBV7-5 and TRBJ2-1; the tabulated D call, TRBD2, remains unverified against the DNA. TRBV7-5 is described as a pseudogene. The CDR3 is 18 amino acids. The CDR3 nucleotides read TGTGTCAGAAGCTTAGGCCAGGAGGGGCAAATCTCCTACAATGAGCAGTTCTTC. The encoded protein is CVRSLGQEGQISYNEQFF.

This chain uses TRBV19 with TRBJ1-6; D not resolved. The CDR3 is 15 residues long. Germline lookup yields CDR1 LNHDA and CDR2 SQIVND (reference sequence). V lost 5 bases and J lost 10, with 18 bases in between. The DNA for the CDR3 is TGTGCCAGTAGTGTTCGGACTTTGAAAGAATCACCCCTCCACTTT. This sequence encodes CASSVRTLKESPLHF.

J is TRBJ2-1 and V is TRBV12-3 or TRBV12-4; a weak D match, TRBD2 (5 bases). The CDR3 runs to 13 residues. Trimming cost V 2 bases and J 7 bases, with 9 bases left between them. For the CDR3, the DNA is TGTGCCAGCAGTTTAATACGGGGAAATGAGCAGTTCTTC. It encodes CASSLIRGNEQFF.

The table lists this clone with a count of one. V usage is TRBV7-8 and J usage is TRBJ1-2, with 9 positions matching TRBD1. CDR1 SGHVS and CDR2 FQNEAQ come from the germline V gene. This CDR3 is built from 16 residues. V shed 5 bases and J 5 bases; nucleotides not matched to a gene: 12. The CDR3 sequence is CASSPHSGTGYYGYTF. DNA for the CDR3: TGTGCCAGCAGCCCACACTCCGGGACAGGGTATTATGGCTACACCTTC.

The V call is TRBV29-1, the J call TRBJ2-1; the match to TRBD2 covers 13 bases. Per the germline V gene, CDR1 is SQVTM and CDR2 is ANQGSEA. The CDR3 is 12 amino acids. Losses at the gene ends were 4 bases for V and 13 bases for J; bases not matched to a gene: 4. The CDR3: CSVGLAGGNQFF. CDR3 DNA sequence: TGCAGCGTTGGACTAGCGGGGGGTAATCAGTTCTTC.

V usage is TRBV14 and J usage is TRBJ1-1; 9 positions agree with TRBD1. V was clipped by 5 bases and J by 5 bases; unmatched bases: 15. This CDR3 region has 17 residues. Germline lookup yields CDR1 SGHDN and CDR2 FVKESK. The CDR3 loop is CASSSTYQQGARTEAFF. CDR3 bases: TGTGCCAGCAGCTCTACTTACCAACAGGGGGCGAGGACTGAAGCTTTCTTT.

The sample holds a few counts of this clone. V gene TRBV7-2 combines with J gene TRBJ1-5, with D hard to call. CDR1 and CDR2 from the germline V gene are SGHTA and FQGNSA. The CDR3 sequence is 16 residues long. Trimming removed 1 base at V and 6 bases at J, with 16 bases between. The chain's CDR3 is CASSLGLSSAGQPQHF. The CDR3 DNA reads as TGTGCCAGCAGCTTAGGATTGTCCTCGGCGGGTCAGCCCCAGCATTTT.